The rows below give T cell receptor beta chains drawn from one sample of a study of CD8 T cells in Susac syndrome. From the immunoSEQ multiplex PCR reads, TCRdb called clonotypes with MiXCR, one entry per CDR3 protein. This sample has some 180,000 distinct CDR3 sequences, with roughly 94% found just once. Sequenced input: CD4+ T cells from PBMCs. These receptors were obtained from a human donor in good health. The CDR3 runs from the conserved cysteine through the conserved F or W.

v_gene,j_gene,CDR3aa
TRBV12-5,TRBJ2-3,CASGLGGGRGEDTQYF
TRBV27,TRBJ1-2,CASTTGGVGGYTF
TRBV7-2,TRBJ2-5,CASSPDRGSETQYF
TRBV18,TRBJ2-5,CASSPPTSVGETQYF
TRBV29-1,TRBJ2-7,CSGRGAYEQYF
TRBV7-2,TRBJ2-3,CASSMSRLADTQYF
TRBV20-1,TRBJ1-5,CSARVVGNQPQHF
TRBV3-1,TRBJ1-2,CASSPAGQGALGYTF
TRBV15,TRBJ2-7,CATSIGKSYEQYF
TRBV4-1,TRBJ2-4,CASSQDQGLSGNIQYF
TRBV4-3,TRBJ2-3,CASSQDSAGPSDTQYF
TRBV6-2/TRBV6-3,TRBJ2-1,CASRESGRVYNEQFF
TRBV20-1,TRBJ2-4,CSARGLGDIQYF
TRBV15,TRBJ2-5,CATSRGTPGTETQYF
TRBV7-6,TRBJ2-5,CASSWRLAGLQETQYF
TRBV20-1,TRBJ2-7,CSATTAYEQYF
TRBV29-1,TRBJ2-1,CSVEWPGGEQFF
TRBV20-1,TRBJ2-3,CSARLAGADTQYF
TRBV11-1,TRBJ2-5,CASSLGGATQYF
TRBV20-1,TRBJ2-1,CSAWGLAAYNEQFF
TRBV6-5,TRBJ1-2,CASTKRGELWYGYTF
TRBV29-1,TRBJ2-1,CSVLTLVGGVGEQFF
TRBV18,TRBJ2-2,CASSPIPNGPGELFF
TRBV20-1,TRBJ1-2,CSARRAGDYGYTF
TRBV7-7,TRBJ2-5,CASSLDSQETQYF
TRBV11-1,TRBJ2-1,CASSPGTSEGNEQFF
TRBV7-9,TRBJ2-5,CASSSGTGGETQYF
TRBV9,TRBJ2-5,CASSLGGYLAGVETQYF
TRBV20-1,TRBJ2-3,CSAPRARGTDTQYF
TRBV30,TRBJ2-7,CAWSQGDEQYF
TRBV29-1,TRBJ2-1,CSGSLGFNEQFF
TRBV23-1,TRBJ2-6,CASSQWGWTEGGAGANVLTF